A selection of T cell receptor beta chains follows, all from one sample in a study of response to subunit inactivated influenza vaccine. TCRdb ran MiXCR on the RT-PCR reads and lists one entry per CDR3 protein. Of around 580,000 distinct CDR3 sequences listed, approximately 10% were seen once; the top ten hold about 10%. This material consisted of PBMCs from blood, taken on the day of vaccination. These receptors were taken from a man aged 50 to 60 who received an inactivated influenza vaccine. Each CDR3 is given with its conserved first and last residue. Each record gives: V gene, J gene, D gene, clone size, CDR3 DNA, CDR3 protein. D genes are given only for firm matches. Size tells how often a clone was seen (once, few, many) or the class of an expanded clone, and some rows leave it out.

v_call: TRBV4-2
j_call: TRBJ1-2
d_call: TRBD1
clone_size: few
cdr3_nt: TGTGCCAGCAGCCCGCCCCTGGGACAGTATGGCTACACCTTC
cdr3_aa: CASSPPLGQYGYTF

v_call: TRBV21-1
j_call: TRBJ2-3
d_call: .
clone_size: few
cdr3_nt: TGTGCCAGCAGCAAAGAGAGGGGGCGGTGGAGCACAGATACGCAGTATTTT
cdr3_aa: CASSKERGRWSTDTQYF

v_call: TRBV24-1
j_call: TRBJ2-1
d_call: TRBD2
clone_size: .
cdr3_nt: TGTGCCACCAGTGATTTAGGGACTAGCGGGAGGACGTTTTGCGAGCAGTTCTTC
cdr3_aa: CATSDLGTSGRTFCEQFF

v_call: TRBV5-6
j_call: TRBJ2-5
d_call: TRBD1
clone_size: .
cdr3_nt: TGTGCCAGCAGCACAGGGGTCGGGGAGACCCAGTACTTC
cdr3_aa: CASSTGVGETQYF

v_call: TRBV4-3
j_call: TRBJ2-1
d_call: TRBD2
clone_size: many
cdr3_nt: TGCGCCAGCAGCCAACGGACTAGCGGCTACAATGAGCAGTTCTTC
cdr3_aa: CASSQRTSGYNEQFF

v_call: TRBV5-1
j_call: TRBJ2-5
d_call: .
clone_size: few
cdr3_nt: TGCGCCAGCAGCCTGGGACCGAAGTACCAAGAGACCCAGTACTTC
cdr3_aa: CASSLGPKYQETQYF

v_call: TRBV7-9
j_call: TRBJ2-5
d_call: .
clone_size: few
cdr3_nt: TGTGCCAGCAGCTTAGGTTCGGGGGCGATCCAAGAGACCCAGTACTTC
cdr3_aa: CASSLGSGAIQETQYF

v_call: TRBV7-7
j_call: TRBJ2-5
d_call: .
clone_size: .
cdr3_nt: TGTGCTAGCAGCCCCGACACCCGTGAGACCCAGTACTTC
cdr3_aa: CASSPDTRETQYF

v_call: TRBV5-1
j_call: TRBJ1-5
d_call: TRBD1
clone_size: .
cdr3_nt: TGCGCCAGCAGCTTGGCCACAGGGGGCAATCAGCCCCAGCATTTT
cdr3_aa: CASSLATGGNQPQHF

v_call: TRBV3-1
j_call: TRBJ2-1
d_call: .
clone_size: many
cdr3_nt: TGTGCCAGCAGCCAAGACAAAAATGAGCAGTTCTTC
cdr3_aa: CASSQDKNEQFF

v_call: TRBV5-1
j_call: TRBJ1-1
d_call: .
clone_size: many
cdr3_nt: TGCGCCAGCAGCTTCAGGGGACGCACTGAAGCTTTCTTT
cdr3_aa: CASSFRGRTEAFF

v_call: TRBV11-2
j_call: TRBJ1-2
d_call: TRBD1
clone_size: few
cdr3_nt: TGTGCCAGCAGCTTCATTAGACAGGGGGAAGGCTATGGCTACACCTTC
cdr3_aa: CASSFIRQGEGYGYTF

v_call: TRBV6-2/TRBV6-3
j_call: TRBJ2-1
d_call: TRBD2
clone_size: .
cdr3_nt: TGTGCCAGCAGTTACAACCCCGGACTAGCGGGAGTTCATGAGCAGTTCTTC
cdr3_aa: CASSYNPGLAGVHEQFF